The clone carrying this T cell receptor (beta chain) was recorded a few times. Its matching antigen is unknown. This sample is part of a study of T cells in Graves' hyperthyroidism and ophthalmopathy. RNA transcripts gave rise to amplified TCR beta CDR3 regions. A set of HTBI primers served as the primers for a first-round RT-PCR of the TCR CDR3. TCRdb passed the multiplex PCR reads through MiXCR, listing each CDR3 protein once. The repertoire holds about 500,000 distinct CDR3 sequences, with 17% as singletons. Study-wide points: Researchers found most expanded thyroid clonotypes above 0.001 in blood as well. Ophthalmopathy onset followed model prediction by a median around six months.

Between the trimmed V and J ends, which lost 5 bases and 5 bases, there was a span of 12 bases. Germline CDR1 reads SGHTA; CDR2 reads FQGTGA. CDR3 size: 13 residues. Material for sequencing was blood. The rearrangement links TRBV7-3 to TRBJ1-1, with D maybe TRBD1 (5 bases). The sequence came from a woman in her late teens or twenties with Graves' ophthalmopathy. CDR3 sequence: CASSRGRVTEAFF. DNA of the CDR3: TGTGCCAGCAGCCGGGGCAGGGTGACTGAAGCTTTCTTT.